This TCR beta chain was profiled in a study of blood T cell repertoires in COVID-19. Study as a whole: Acute-phase and convalescent COVID-19 samples originated in the United States, Italy and Spain.

Per the study methods: Cell counts per sample came from amplifying reference gene primers. Generated by immunoSEQ multiplex PCR, the TCRdb table keeps only in-frame clones and is missing some. The D gene and trimming were derived from the DNA, and the V and J assignments and clone size from that table. The table includes 200,000 to 250,000 clones, about 88% detected once. CDR1 KGHSH and CDR2 LQKENI come from the germline V gene. This CDR3 is 18 amino acids long. The trim removed 5 bases at V and 2 bases at J, leaving 13 bases unmatched. The specimen sequenced was peripheral blood. The clonotype comes from a woman aged 55 to 70 with acute or convalescent COVID-19. This chain uses TRBV18 with TRBJ1-5; TRBD1 aligns across 9 bases. The CDR3, as DNA: TGTGCCAGCTCAGCCTCCACAGGGGGCGCAGGGGGCAATCAGCCCCAGCATTTT. Residues: CASSASTGGAGGNQPQHF.